This T cell receptor beta chain derives from a study of T cell repertoires in cytomegalovirus infection. Across the study: Based on public TCR beta signatures, there were indications of CMV infection and of a matching HLA type.

Trimming removed 0 bases at V and 7 bases at J, with 16 bases between. Looked up from germline, CDR1 is SGHTA and CDR2 is FQGNSA. The CDR3 length is 17 residues. Study findings and constraints: HLA-C-restricted CMV clonotypes gave the most frequent clonotype in two of eight donors.

This clonotype was picked up many times. Antigen: not known. TCRdb recomputed calls from the reads with MiXCR, one row per CDR3 protein. In the table there are tens of thousands of distinct CDR3 sequences, about 4.2% of which are singletons. V and J are TRBV7-2 and TRBJ1-6; D gene uncertain. Sequencing used PBMCs. This TCR was sampled from a human donor in good health (CMV status not recorded). Some clones in this sample may be carry-over from other donors' samples. This CDR3 is CASSLAATPGGNSPLHF. The CDR3 coding sequence is TGTGCCAGCAGCTTAGCGGCGACACCCGGTGGGAATTCACCCCTCCACTTT.